This T cell receptor beta chain originates from a study of T cell responses to AZD1222 COVID-19 vaccine. Sequencing used immunoSEQ multiplex PCR; TCRdb keeps in-frame clones, though not all of them. Of 130,000 to 150,000 clones in the sample, around nine tenths were seen once. Findings of the study overall: The study identified only a handful of AZD1222 recipients as seropositive at baseline. Of spike-specific TCRs, nearly half reportedly target regions left unmutated in variants. The repertoires were collected only after the peak T cell response. Possibly, clonal diversity was underestimated; donors were largely white British and included more females.

Germline assignment: CDR1 SGHAT and CDR2 FQNNGV. This CDR3 comprises 14 residues. With 5 bases removed from V and 8 bases from J, the gap between germline ends came to 15 bases. For this clone: Its cognate antigen is unknown.

The source is an adult in good health. The sequences come from peripheral blood, collected on day 0 of MenACWY control vaccination. The chain couples TRBV11-2 to TRBJ1-4; no firm D call. DNA for the CDR3: TGTGCCAGCAGCCTCGGGCAGGTGTCCGAAAAACTGTTTTTT. It codes for CASSLGQVSEKLFF.